The rows below give T cell receptor beta chains drawn from one sample of a study of T cell repertoires in cytomegalovirus infection. TCRdb independently ran MiXCR on the reads; one entry per CDR3 protein. The data hold tens of thousands of distinct CDR3 sequences, with 22% observed a single time. Their recognized antigens are unknown. What was sequenced was PBMCs, sequenced either directly or after in vitro stimulation (not recorded which). These receptors all stem from a human donor in good health (CMV status not recorded). Some clones in this sample may be carry-over from other donors' samples. Both conserved end residues are part of each CDR3. Fields, in order: J gene, V gene, clone size, D gene, CDR3 DNA, CDR3 protein. A D gene is named only where the DNA matches it firmly. The size of a clone is reported for some rows only, either as once, few or many, or as a class for expanded clones.

TRBJ2-1 TRBV28 - TRBD2 TGTGCCAGCAGTTTATTGTTAGCGGGAAACAATGAGCAGTTCTTC CASSLLLAGNNEQFF
TRBJ1-2 TRBV7-9 many - TGTGCCAGCAGCTTACAGGGAAACTATGGCTACACCTTC CASSLQGNYGYTF
TRBJ2-1 TRBV7-9 - - TGTGCCAGCAGCTTCGGAGGCGTGCCTCACAATGAGCAGTTCTTC CASSFGGVPHNEQFF
TRBJ2-7 TRBV7-4 few - TGTGCCAGCAGCTTATCAAACTACGAGCAGTACTTC CASSLSNYEQYF
TRBJ2-3 TRBV20-1 - TRBD2 TGCAGTGCTACGGGACTAGCGGGTGCCCAACATACGCAGTATTTT CSATGLAGAQHTQYF
TRBJ2-1 TRBV10-3 few TRBD1 TGTGCCATCAGTGGACAGGGCTCCTACAATGAGCAGTTCTTC CAISGQGSYNEQFF
TRBJ2-1 TRBV7-9 many - TGTGCCAGCAGCTTACAGGGAAGAGGGCTTGAGCAGTTCTTC CASSLQGRGLEQFF
TRBJ1-5 TRBV7-2 many TRBD1 TGTGCCAGCAGCTTGCGACAGGGGCCCAATCAGCCCCAGCATTTT CASSLRQGPNQPQHF
TRBJ2-5 TRBV5-4 few - TGTGCCAGCAGCTTCCCCTCTCAAGAGACCCAGTACTTC CASSFPSQETQYF
TRBJ2-1 TRBV7-8 many - TGTGCCAGCAGCTCGGGACCAGACAATGAGCAGTTCTTC CASSSGPDNEQFF
TRBJ2-1 TRBV6-2/TRBV6-3 few - TGTGCCAGCAGTTACCGGAACCGCCGGTCCTACAATGAGCAGTTCTTC CASSYRNRRSYNEQFF
TRBJ2-1 TRBV20-1 - - TGCAGTGCTAGAGCAGAAGGGCGGTCCTACAATGAGCAGTTCTTC CSARAEGRSYNEQFF